This is a list of T cell receptor beta chains from one sample in a study of blood T cell repertoires in COVID-19. Sequencing was performed with immunoSEQ multiplex PCR; in TCRdb, only in-frame clones are kept and a portion is missing. The table has roughly 250,000 clones, approximately 90% seen once. The sample comprised peripheral blood. Source of these receptors: a man in his thirties or forties with acute or convalescent COVID-19. CDR3s include the opening cysteine and the closing phenylalanine or tryptophan.

V gene	J gene	CDR3 protein
TRBV18	TRBJ2-6	CASSPTGDSGANVLTF
TRBV18	TRBJ2-7	CASSPSHYDEQYF
TRBV3-1/TRBV3-2	TRBJ2-7	CASSQDRGDEQYF
TRBV7-9	TRBJ2-1	CASSLRDYNNEQFF
TRBV30	TRBJ1-2	CAWSVNRGYGYTF
TRBV6-5	TRBJ1-3	CASSFSGTGAGNTIYF
TRBV28	TRBJ2-3	CASNDRISTDTQYF
TRBV28	TRBJ1-2	CASSSTGVVGYGYTF
TRBV6-5	TRBJ1-3	CASSLRQGGIVTIYF
TRBV5-1	TRBJ2-5	CASSSGSLEETQYF